This TCR beta chain is from a study of T cells in Graves' hyperthyroidism and ophthalmopathy. This clonotype was recorded once. The CDR3 loop spans 14 amino acids. Germline V gene sequence: CDR1 SGHAT, CDR2 FQNNGV. V dropped 6 bases and J dropped 4; count of bases not matched to a gene: 6. Amplification of TCR beta CDR3 regions was performed using RNA transcripts as template. Initially, a first-round RT-PCR of the TCR CDR3 employed the HTBI primer set. MiXCR, applied by TCRdb to the multiplex PCR reads, yields one record per CDR3 protein. The data contain about 340,000 distinct CDR3 sequences, roughly a fifth of them singletons.

The receptor comes from a woman aged 45-65 years with Graves' hyperthyroidism. Sequencing was done on a sample of blood. The chain uses TRBV11-2 and TRBJ2-7, with 10 bases lining up with TRBD2. CDR3 residues: CASSPLAGEYEQYF. The CDR3 DNA follows: TGTGCCAGCAGTCCGCTAGCGGGAGAGTACGAGCAGTACTTC.